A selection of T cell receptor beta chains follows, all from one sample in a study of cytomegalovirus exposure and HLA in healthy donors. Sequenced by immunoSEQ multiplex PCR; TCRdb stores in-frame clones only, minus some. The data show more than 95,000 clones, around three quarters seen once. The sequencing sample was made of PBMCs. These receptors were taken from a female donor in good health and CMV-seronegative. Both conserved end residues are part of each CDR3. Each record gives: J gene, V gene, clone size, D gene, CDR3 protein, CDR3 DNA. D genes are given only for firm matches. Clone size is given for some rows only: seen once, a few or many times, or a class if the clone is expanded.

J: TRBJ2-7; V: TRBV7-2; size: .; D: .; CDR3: CASTQFGDISYEQYF; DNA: TGTGCCAGCACCCAATTTGGGGACATATCCTACGAGCAGTACTTC
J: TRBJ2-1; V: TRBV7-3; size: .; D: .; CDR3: CASRRTGTSQYNEQFF; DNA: TGTGCCAGCAGGCGGACCGGGACTTCCCAGTACAATGAGCAGTTCTTC
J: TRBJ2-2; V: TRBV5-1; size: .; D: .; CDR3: CASSRGQIANTGELFF; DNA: TGCGCCAGCAGCCGAGGACAGATCGCGAACACCGGGGAGCTGTTTTTT
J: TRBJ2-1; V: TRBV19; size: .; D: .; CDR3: CASSIGLGGNYNEQFF; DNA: TGTGCCAGTAGTATCGGGCTCGGCGGGAACTACAATGAGCAGTTCTTC
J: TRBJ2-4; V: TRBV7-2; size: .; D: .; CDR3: CASSLSLDSTGKNIQYF; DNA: TGTGCCAGCAGCTTAAGCCTGGACAGTACGGGCAAAAACATTCAGTACTTC
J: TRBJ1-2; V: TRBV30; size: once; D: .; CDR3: CAWSVVAAGPGYTF; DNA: TGTGCCTGGAGTGTGGTCGCCGCGGGTCCCGGCTACACCTTC
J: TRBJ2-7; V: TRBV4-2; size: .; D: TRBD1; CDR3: CASSQVGQGATYEQYF; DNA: TGTGCCAGCAGCCAAGTTGGACAGGGGGCCACCTACGAGCAGTACTTC
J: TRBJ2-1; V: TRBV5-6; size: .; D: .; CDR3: CASSLDGGPSHEQFF; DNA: TGTGCCAGCAGCTTGGACGGGGGACCATCCCATGAGCAGTTCTTC
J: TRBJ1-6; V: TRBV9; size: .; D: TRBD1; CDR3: CASSANRGALMVSPLHF; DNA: TGTGCCAGCAGCGCCAACAGGGGCGCCCTTATGGTGTCACCCCTCCACTTT
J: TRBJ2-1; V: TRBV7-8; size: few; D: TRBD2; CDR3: CASSFGGRVKDNEQFF; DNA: TGTGCCAGCAGCTTTGGCGGGAGGGTGAAGGACAATGAGCAGTTCTTC
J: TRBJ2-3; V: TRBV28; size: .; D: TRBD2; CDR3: CASSLAGTSGGIQYF; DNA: TGTGCCAGCAGTTTAGCGGGGACTAGCGGGGGGATTCAGTATTTT
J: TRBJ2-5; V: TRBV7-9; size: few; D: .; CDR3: CASSLLVVTEETQYF; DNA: TGTGCCAGCAGCTTACTAGTCGTGACGGAAGAGACCCAGTACTTC